This entry lists 8 T cell receptor beta chains sequenced from one sample in a study of T cells after yellow fever vaccination. TCRdb re-analysed the 5' RACE reads in MiXCR, keeping a single row per CDR3 protein. The data contain 170,000 or so distinct CDR3 sequences, approximately 6.2% of them singletons. This specimen consisted of CD4+ T cells sorted from PBMCs, obtained on the day of the first yellow fever vaccination. These receptors were collected from a man between 18 and 35 years old who received the YFV17D yellow fever vaccine.

The V and J genes are TRBV4-3 and TRBJ1-2, with a weak D call TRBD1 (5 bases). The CDR3 loop spans 14 amino acids. Trimming left V 0 bases short and J 8 bases short, with 13 bases between. Looked up from germline, CDR1 is LGHNA and CDR2 is YSLEER. The DNA of the CDR3 is TGCGCCAGCAGCCAAGATCAACAGGCGAGAGGCTACACCTTC. Translating it yields CASSQDQQARGYTF.

The chain recombines TRBV20-1 with TRBJ2-2; D remains unclear. V was shortened by 5 bases and J by 0 bases, with 7 bases between the two germline ends. CDR1 is DFQATT and CDR2 is SNEGSKA in the germline V gene (reference sequence). The CDR3 totals 13 residues. In nucleotides, the CDR3 is TGCAGTGCTCGCCCGACGAACACCGGGGAGCTGTTTTTT. Translated, it gives CSARPTNTGELFF.

This clonotype was detected many times. The chain links TRBV19 to TRBJ1-2; maybe TRBD1 (6 bases). CDR1 is LNHDA, CDR2 SQIVND, per germline (reference sequence). The V end was cut by 7 bases, the J end by 2 bases, with 11 bases between. This CDR3 region has 13 residues. The CDR3 reads CASIPGGNYGYTF. The CDR3 DNA reads TGTGCCAGTATTCCCGGGGGCAACTATGGCTACACCTTC.

This clonotype came up a few times. This sequence joins TRBV14 and TRBJ2-3, with TRBD1 as a possible D gene (5 bases). Germline values: CDR1 SGHDN, CDR2 FVKESK. The CDR3 spans 14 residues. Trimming took off 3 bases at V and 6 bases at J, with 13 bases between the two ends. The CDR3 sequence: CASSQPRVWDTQYF. In nucleotides, the CDR3 is TGTGCCAGCAGCCAGCCCAGGGTATGGGATACGCAGTATTTT.

This clonotype occurred many times. The chain employs TRBV6-2 or TRBV6-3 and TRBJ2-2; TRBD2 is a possible D gene (7 bases). V lost 7 bases to trimming and J lost 4 bases, with 19 bases between them. This CDR3 spans 16 amino acids. In germline, CDR1 is MNHEY, CDR2 SVGEGT. Here the CDR3 reads CASKTGLGGGTGELFF. The CDR3 DNA reads TGTGCCAGCAAAACCGGACTAGGAGGGGGCACCGGGGAGCTGTTTTTT.

The chain joins TRBV5-4 to TRBJ1-1; 9 bases match TRBD1. This CDR3 is built from 14 residues. CDR1 is SGHNT, CDR2 YYREEE, per germline (reference sequence). V was pared by 9 bases and J by 4 bases, with 10 bases of the junction left unmatched. The CDR3 DNA follows: TGTGCCACCCAGGAACAGGGGGCTCGCACTGAAGCTTTCTTT. It specifies CATQEQGARTEAFF.

This clonotype has ten or more counts. The rearrangement joins TRBV5-1 to TRBJ2-7, with TRBD1 matching 11 bases. The CDR3 has 14 amino acids. J gave up 5 bases and V 4 bases, and 5 bases lay outside the gene matches. The germline gives CDR1 SGHRS, CDR2 YFSETQ. The CDR3 reads CASSPGQGVHEQYF. As DNA, the CDR3 is TGCGCCAGCAGCCCGGGACAGGGGGTCCACGAGCAGTACTTC.

This clonotype appeared many times. This chain uses TRBV21-1 with TRBJ2-7; TRBD1 is the table's D call and was not checked against the DNA. TRBV21-1 is given as a pseudogene. The CDR3 spans 16 residues. The CDR3 bases are TGTGCCAGCAGCAAAGTTCCAGGGGGAAACCCCTACGAGCAGTACGTC. This gives the protein CASSKVPGGNPYEQYV.